The 21 T cell receptor beta chains presented below share a single source sample, sequenced in a study of PD-1 blockade in mismatch repair-deficient tumors. Method: immunoSEQ multiplex PCR; TCRdb's copy keeps in-frame clones and lacks some. This table has 12,000 to 15,000 clones, 84% appearing once. The material was PBMCs, obtained less than 15 weeks after starting pembrolizumab. Every receptor here comes from an adult with mismatch repair-deficient cancer.

The V and J genes are TRBV10-2 and TRBJ2-7; 9 bases line up with TRBD1. Germline V gene data show CDR1 as WSHSY and CDR2 as SAAADI. The CDR3 spans 14 residues. Germline trimming cut 6 bases from V and 3 bases from J; bases unmatched to any gene: 6. The CDR3 DNA follows: TGCGCCAGCAGCCAGCCGGGACAGGGCTACGAGCAGTACTTC. Translated, it gives CASSQPGQGYEQYF.

The chain is built from TRBV28 and TRBJ1-5, with 7 positions matching TRBD1. The V gene end was trimmed by 2 bases and the J gene end by 3 bases; junction bases not matched to a gene: 4. The length of the CDR3 is 15 residues. Germline values: CDR1 MDHEN, CDR2 SYDVKM. Here the CDR3 reads CASSLRGQYNQPQHF. CDR3 DNA sequence: TGTGCCAGCAGTTTAAGGGGACAGTACAATCAGCCCCAGCATTTT.

CDR3 sequence (DNA): TGTGCCAGCAGCATATGGAAGGCAGGGGGGAACACTGAAGCTTTCTTT. Translating gives CASSIWKAGGNTEAFF. The genes are TRBV5-6 and TRBJ1-1, with TRBD1 identical over 7 bases. From germline, CDR1 is SGHDT and CDR2 YYEEEE. This CDR3 is built from 16 residues. Trimming at V came to 4 bases and at J to 1 base, leaving 10 bases not matched to a gene.

The chain links TRBV28 to TRBJ2-5; TRBD1 is a possible D gene (5 bases). The assigned J gene may be wrong: the sequence end matches TRBJ2-7 better. Germline V lookup: CDR1 MDHEN, CDR2 SYDVKM. This CDR3 is 13 amino acids long. DNA for the CDR3: TGTGCCAGCAGCCTACAGGTCTCCTACGAGCAGTACTTC. Residues: CASSLQVSYEQYF.

In its sample, this clone was seen a few times. V gene TRBV18 combines with J gene TRBJ2-7; 9 nucleotides match TRBD1. The germline gives CDR1 KGHSH, CDR2 LQKENI. Trimming removed 3 bases from V and 6 bases from J; junction bases left unmatched: 9. CDR3 length: 15 residues. Here the CDR3 reads CASSPFRDRALEQYF. The CDR3 nucleotides read TGTGCCAGCTCACCGTTCCGGGACAGGGCCCTCGAGCAGTACTTC.

The sample holds a few counts of this clone. The chain is built from TRBV19 and TRBJ2-7; tentatively, D is TRBD2 (5 bases). V was trimmed by 5 bases and J by 3 bases, leaving 11 bases between them. The CDR3 extends over 13 amino acids. Germline-derived CDR1 and CDR2 are LNHDA and SQIVND (reference sequence). CDR3 coding DNA: TGTGCCAGTAGTGGGGAGACCCTCTACGAGCAGTACTTC. As protein: CASSGETLYEQYF.

The V gene is TRBV27, the J gene TRBJ2-2, with D maybe TRBD2 (6 bases). The CDR3 runs 15 residues. The V gene lost 8 bases and the J gene lost 2 bases, with 15 bases spanning the gap. CDR1 is MNHEY, CDR2 SMNVEV, per germline (reference sequence). The CDR3 spells CASRSGSGNTGELFF. Here the CDR3 DNA reads TGTGCCAGCCGGTCCGGGAGCGGTAACACCGGGGAGCTGTTTTTT.

The chain combines TRBV7-2 with TRBJ1-5; TRBD1 aligns across 9 bases. The CDR3 loop spans 15 amino acids. The V gene's germline CDR1 is SGHTA and CDR2 FQGNSA. After removal of 5 bases from V and 3 bases from J, the junction contained 5 bases not matched to a gene. The DNA of the CDR3 is TGTGCCAGCAGCCCCGACAGGGGGAACAATCAGCCCCAGCATTTT. Amino acid sequence: CASSPDRGNNQPQHF. Full variable domain (rest looked up from reference TRBV7-2 and TRBJ1-5): GAGVSQSPSNKVTEKGKDVELRCDPISGHTALYWYRQSLGQGLEFLIYFQGNSAPDKSGLPSDRFSAERTGGSVSTLTIQRTQQEDSAVYLCASSPDRGNNQPQHFGDGTRLSIL.

This chain connects TRBV19 to TRBJ2-1; 8 nucleotides agree with TRBD2. The CDR3 runs 15 residues. The V and J ends lost 3 bases and 4 bases, in that order; junction bases with no gene match: 5. Per the germline V gene, CDR1 is LNHDA and CDR2 is SQIVND (reference sequence). This CDR3 reads CASSIASGSYNEQFF. The CDR3 DNA is TGTGCCAGTAGTATTGCTAGCGGGTCTTACAATGAGCAGTTCTTC.

The rearrangement joins TRBV6-5 to TRBJ1-2; 9 bases match TRBD1. The CDR3 spans 15 residues. Unmatched junction bases numbered 5, after V lost 2 bases and J lost 4 bases. Looked up from germline, CDR1 is MNHEY and CDR2 is SVGAGI. CDR3 region: CASSYQQGAGYGYTF. Written as DNA, the CDR3 is TGTGCCAGCAGTTACCAACAGGGGGCCGGCTATGGCTACACCTTC.

The rearrangement links TRBV13 to TRBJ2-7; the D is unclear. The CDR3 is 12 residues long. The V end was cut by 4 bases, the J end by 2 bases, with 6 bases between. Germline CDR1 is PRHDT and CDR2 is FYEKMQ (reference sequence). The CDR3 sequence: CASSSETYEQYF. The CDR3 DNA follows: TGTGCCAGCAGCTCCGAGACCTACGAGCAGTACTTC.

CDR3: CAINRGANYGYTF. CDR3 nucleotides: TGTGCCATCAATCGGGGGGCAAACTATGGCTACACCTTC. This chain links TRBV10-3 with TRBJ1-2, with D perhaps matching TRBD1 (6 bases). The V gene lost 7 bases and the J gene lost 2 bases, with 11 bases spanning the gap. Germline V gives CDR1 ENHRY, CDR2 SYGVKD. The length of the CDR3 is 13 residues.

CDR3 residues: CASSQNRGWVEAFF. As DNA, the CDR3 is TGTGCCAGCAGCCAAAACAGGGGGTGGGTTGAAGCTTTCTTT. This rearrangement joins TRBV7-9 to TRBJ1-1; 8 nucleotides align to TRBD1. Germline V gives CDR1 SEHNR, CDR2 FQNEAQ (reference sequence). The trim removed 5 bases at V and 7 bases at J, leaving 9 bases unmatched. This CDR3 has 14 residues.

This chain links TRBV30 with TRBJ2-3, with 9 bases identical to TRBD2. Trimming removed 2 bases from V and 4 bases from J; junction bases left unmatched: 4. This CDR3 spans 14 amino acids. CDR1 and CDR2 (germline): GTSNPN, SVGIG (reference sequence). The CDR3 DNA reads TGTGCCTGGAGTAGAGCGGGAGGTGCAGATACGCAGTATTTT. Translating gives CAWSRAGGADTQYF.

The rearrangement uses TRBV5-1 and TRBJ2-7, with 8 bases aligning to TRBD2. The length of the CDR3 is 15 residues. V lost 2 bases to trimming and J lost 6 bases; unmatched junction nucleotides: 10. Germline V gene sequence: CDR1 SGHRS, CDR2 YFSETQ. Here the CDR3 reads CASSFVGLEGSEQYF. CDR3 in DNA: TGCGCCAGCAGCTTTGTGGGACTAGAGGGAAGCGAGCAGTACTTC. Full variable domain (outside the CDR3, taken from reference TRBV5-1 and TRBJ2-7): KAGVTQTPRYLIKTRGQQVTLSCSPISGHRSVSWYQQTPGQGLQFLFEYFSETQRNKGNFPGRFSGRQFSNSRSEMNVSTLELGDSALYLCASSFVGLEGSEQYFGPGTRLTVT.

This clone was observed a few times. The rearrangement links TRBV5-1 to TRBJ2-7; weak D call: TRBD2 (6 bases). Germline CDR1 and CDR2: SGHRS and YFSETQ. This CDR3 has 15 amino acids. Between the trimmed V and J ends, which lost 5 bases and 0 bases, there was a span of 15 bases. The CDR3 loop is CASSPASVSSYEQYF. The CDR3 DNA reads as TGCGCCAGCAGTCCTGCTAGCGTGAGCTCCTACGAGCAGTACTTC.

V usage is TRBV30 and J usage is TRBJ1-3; a weak D match, TRBD1 (5 bases). The length of the CDR3 is 17 residues. The germline gives CDR1 GTSNPN, CDR2 SVGIG (reference sequence). V shed 3 bases and J shed 2 bases, with 20 bases lying between them. The CDR3 nucleotides read TGTGCCTGGAGCCTCAACCAGAGACAGAAAACTGGAAACACCATATATTTT. Translated, it gives CAWSLNQRQKTGNTIYF.

J is TRBJ1-1 and V is TRBV5-1; tentative D call: TRBD1 (5 bases). With 3 bases removed from V and 5 bases from J, the gap between germline ends came to 11 bases. Germline CDR1 and CDR2: SGHRS and YFSETQ. The CDR3 extends over 13 amino acids. The DNA for the CDR3 is TGCGCCAGCAGCTCGGGGGTGGCGACTGAAGCTTTCTTT. It is translated as CASSSGVATEAFF.

This clone came up once. J is TRBJ2-1 and V is TRBV19, with 7 bases identical to TRBD2. The CDR3 extends over 15 amino acids. J gave up 10 bases and V 0 bases, and 9 bases lay outside the gene matches. Germline CDR1 and CDR2: LNHDA and SQIVND (reference sequence). The CDR3 spells CASSIDDLAESEQFF. The CDR3 nucleotides are TGTGCCAGTAGTATAGACGATCTAGCGGAAAGCGAGCAGTTCTTC.

The V gene is TRBV28, the J gene TRBJ2-7, with D possibly TRBD1 on 8 matching bases. The V end lost 5 bases, the J end lost 0 bases, and 17 bases lay between the germline ends. Germline lookup yields CDR1 MDHEN and CDR2 SYDVKM. The CDR3 is made up of 16 amino acids. This chain's CDR3 is CASSPSHRGGSYEQYF. The CDR3 region has the DNA TGTGCCAGCAGTCCCTCCCACAGGGGGGGCTCCTACGAGCAGTACTTC.

The chain is built from TRBV7-2 and TRBJ2-2, with D possibly being TRBD2 (6 bases). In germline, CDR1 is SGHTA, CDR2 FQGNSA. Trimming cost V 4 bases and J 1 base, with 13 bases left between them. CDR3 length equals 16 residues. The DNA for the CDR3 is TGTGCCAGCAGCTACCGGGGACTTTTGAACACCGGGGAGCTGTTTTTT. Protein product: CASSYRGLLNTGELFF.